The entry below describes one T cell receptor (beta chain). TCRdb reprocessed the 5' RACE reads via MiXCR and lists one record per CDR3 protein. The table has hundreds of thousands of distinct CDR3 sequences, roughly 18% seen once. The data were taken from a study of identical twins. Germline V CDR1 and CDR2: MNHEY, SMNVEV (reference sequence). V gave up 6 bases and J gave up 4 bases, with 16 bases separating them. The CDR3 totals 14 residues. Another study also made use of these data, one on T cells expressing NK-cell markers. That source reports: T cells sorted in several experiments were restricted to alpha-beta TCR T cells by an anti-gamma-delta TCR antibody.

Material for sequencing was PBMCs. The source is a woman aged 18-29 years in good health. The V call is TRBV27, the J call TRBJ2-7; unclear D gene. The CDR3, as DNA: TGTGCCAGCAGCGAGGACGGCGGTGCATACGAGCAGTACTTC. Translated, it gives CASSEDGGAYEQYF.